This T cell receptor (beta chain) was captured by sequencing in a study of early stage breast cancer tumors. Whole-study findings and limits: Enriched TCRB sequences shared across patients were mostly commonly generated sequences.

Here immunoSEQ multiplex PCR was the method, and the copy in TCRdb shows in-frame clones only, minus some. Of 25,000 to 35,000 clones in the sample, roughly 78% were seen once. Remarks on this clone: The antigen is undetermined.

CDR3 size: 14 residues. V dropped 0 bases and J dropped 6; count of bases not matched to a gene: 6. Germline V gene data show CDR1 as SGDLS and CDR2 as YYNGEE. This chain links TRBV9 with TRBJ2-7, with 7 positions matching TRBD1. Material: blood. The receptor was derived from a person aged 55-75 years with breast cancer. For the CDR3, the DNA is TGTGCCAGCAGCGTAGAAGGACAGGCCCTCGAGCAGTACTTC. Translated: CASSVEGQALEQYF. Filled out from reference TRBV9 and TRBJ2-7, the complete variable domain reads DSGVTQTPKHLITATGQRVTLRCSPRSGDLSVYWYQQSLDQGLQFLIQYYNGEERAKGNILERFSAQQFPDLHSELNLSSLELGDSALYFCASSVEGQALEQYFGPGTRLTVT.